Detailed here is one T cell receptor beta chain. It has no known antigen specificity. Base qualities are not recorded, but no much larger clone differs from it by a single base. The source of the sample is a study of patients and donors after allogeneic stem cell transplantation (dated by TCRdb to 2018 to 2020). Taken from cysteine to phenylalanine, the CDR3 has 14 residues. Only the CDR3 part of the read is kept: 42 bases, read in frame from the first base. V trim: 6 bases; J trim: 6 bases; unmatched bases: 2. CDR1 is given as MNHNS and CDR2 as SASEGT, both from the germline V gene. To prepare the library, RT-PCR was applied. The run used a NextSeq 550. The public reads were quality trimmed at Q25 with fastp and then assembled into clones with MiXCR by TCRdb, keeping productive beta chains. Each entry is one CDR3 protein sequence, shown with its most common DNA and genes. For this sample the table gives about 960,000 distinct CDR3 sequences, of which over 15% were detected only once. Roughly 6.4% of the sample goes to the ten largest clones.

The sample taken for sequencing was blood, either unsorted or a sorted T cell fraction (not recorded which). This receptor was taken from a human donor who was either an allogeneic HSCT recipient or a stem cell or donor lymphocyte infusion donor (not recorded which). It is not recorded whose cells these are; they may come from a transplant donor. Recombination joined TRBV6-1 with TRBJ2-1, and TRBD2 matches 13 of the central bases. The DNA reads TGTGCCAGCAGACTAGCGGGGGGGCTCAATGAGCAGTTCTTC. The resulting protein is CASRLAGGLNEQFF.